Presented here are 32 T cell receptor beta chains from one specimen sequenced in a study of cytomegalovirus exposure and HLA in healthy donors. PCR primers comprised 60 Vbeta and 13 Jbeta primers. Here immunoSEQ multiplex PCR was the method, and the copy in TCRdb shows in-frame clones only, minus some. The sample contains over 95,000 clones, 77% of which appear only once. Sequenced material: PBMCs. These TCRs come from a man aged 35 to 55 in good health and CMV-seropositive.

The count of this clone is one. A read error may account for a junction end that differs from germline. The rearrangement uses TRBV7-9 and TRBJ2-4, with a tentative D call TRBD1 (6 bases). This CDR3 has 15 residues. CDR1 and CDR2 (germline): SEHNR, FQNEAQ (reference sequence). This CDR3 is CASSWLASGENSQYF. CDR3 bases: TGTGCCAGCTCGTGGCTGGCCTCAGGGGAAAACAGTCAGTACTTC.

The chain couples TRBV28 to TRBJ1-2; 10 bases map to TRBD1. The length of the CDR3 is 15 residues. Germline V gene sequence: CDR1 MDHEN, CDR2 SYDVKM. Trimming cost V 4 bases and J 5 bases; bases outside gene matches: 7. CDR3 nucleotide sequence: TGTGCCAGCAGTTCACCCGGGACAGGGGAATATGGCTACACCTTC. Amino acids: CASSSPGTGEYGYTF.

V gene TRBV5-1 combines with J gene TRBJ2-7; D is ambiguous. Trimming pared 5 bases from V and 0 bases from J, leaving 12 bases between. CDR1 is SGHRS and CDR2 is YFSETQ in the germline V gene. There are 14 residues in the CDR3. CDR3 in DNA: TGCGCCAGCAGAAAGACACATATCTCCTACGAGCAGTACTTC. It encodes CASRKTHISYEQYF. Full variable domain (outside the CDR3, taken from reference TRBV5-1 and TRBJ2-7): KAGVTQTPRYLIKTRGQQVTLSCSPISGHRSVSWYQQTPGQGLQFLFEYFSETQRNKGNFPGRFSGRQFSNSRSEMNVSTLELGDSALYLCASRKTHISYEQYFGPGTRLTVT.

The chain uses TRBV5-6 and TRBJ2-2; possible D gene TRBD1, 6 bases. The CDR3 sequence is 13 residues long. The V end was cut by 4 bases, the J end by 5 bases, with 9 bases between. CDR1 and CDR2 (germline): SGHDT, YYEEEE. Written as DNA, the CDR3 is TGTGCCAGCAGCGATGGACAGACCGGGGAGCTGTTTTTT. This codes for CASSDGQTGELFF.

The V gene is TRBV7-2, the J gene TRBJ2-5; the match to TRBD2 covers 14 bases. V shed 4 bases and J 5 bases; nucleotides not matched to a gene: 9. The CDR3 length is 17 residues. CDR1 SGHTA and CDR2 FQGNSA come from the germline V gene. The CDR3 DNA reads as TGTGCCAGCAGCTCTGAGACTAGCGGGGGGGCCTGGGAGACCCAGTACTTC. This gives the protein CASSSETSGGAWETQYF.

DNA of the CDR3: TGTGCTAGTGGTTTTTTCGAGAACAGGGGACCTAACTATGGCTACACCTTC. Protein product: CASGFFENRGPNYGYTF. The chain has TRBV12-5 and TRBJ1-2; 7 nucleotides match TRBD1. Germline V gives CDR1 LGHNT, CDR2 FRNRAP. The V segment lost 3 bases and the J segment 0 bases; nucleotides outside the gene matches: 10. The CDR3 extends over 17 amino acids.

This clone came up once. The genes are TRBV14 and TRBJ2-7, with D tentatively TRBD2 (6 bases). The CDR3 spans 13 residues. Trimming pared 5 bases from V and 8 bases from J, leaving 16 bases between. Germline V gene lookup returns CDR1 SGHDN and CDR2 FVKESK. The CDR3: CASSAGPKGQQYF. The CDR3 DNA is TGTGCCAGCAGCGCGGGACCGAAGGGACAGCAGTACTTC.

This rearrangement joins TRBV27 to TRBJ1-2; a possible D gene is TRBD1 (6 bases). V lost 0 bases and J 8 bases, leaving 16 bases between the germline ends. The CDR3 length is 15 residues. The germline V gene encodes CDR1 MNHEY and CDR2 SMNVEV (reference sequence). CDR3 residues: CASSLSNGGARGYTF. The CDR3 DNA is TGTGCCAGCAGTTTATCGAATGGGGGGGCGCGGGGCTACACCTTC.

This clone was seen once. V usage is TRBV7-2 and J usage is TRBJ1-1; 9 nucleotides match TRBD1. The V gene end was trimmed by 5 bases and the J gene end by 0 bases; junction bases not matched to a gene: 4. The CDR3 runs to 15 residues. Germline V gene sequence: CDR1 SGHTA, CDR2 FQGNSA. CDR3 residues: CASSRGQGLNTEAFF. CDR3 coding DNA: TGTGCCAGCAGCCGGGGACAGGGTCTGAACACTGAAGCTTTCTTT.

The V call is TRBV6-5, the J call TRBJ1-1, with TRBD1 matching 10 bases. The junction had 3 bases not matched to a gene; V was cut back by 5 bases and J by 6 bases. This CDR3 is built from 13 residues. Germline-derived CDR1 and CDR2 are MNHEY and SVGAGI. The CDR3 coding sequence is TGTGCCAGCAGTCACGGGACAGGGGCTGAAGCTTTCTTT. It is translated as CASSHGTGAEAFF.

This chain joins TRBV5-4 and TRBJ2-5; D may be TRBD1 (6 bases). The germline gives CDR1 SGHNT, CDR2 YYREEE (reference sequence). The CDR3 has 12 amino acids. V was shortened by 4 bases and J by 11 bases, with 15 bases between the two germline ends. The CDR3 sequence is CASSPPSGEQYF. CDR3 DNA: TGTGCCAGCAGCCCCCCGTCAGGGGAGCAGTACTTC.

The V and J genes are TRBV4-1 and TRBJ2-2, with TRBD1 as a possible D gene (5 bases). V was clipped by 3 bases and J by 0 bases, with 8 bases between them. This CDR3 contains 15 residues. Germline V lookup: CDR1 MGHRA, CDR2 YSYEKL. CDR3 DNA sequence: TGCGCCAGCAGCCAGGGCAGGGCGAACACCGGGGAGCTGTTTTTT. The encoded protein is CASSQGRANTGELFF.

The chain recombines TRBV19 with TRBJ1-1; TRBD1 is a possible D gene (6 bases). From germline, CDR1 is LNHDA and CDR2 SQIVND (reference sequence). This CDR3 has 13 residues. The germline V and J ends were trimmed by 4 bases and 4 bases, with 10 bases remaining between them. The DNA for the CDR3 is TGTGCCAGTAGTACTCACAGGGCCACTGAAGCTTTCTTT. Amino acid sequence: CASSTHRATEAFF.

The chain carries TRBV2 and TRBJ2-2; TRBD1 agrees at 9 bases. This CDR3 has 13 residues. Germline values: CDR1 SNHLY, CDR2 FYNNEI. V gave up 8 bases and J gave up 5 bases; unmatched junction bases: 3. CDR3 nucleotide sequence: TGTGCCAGCGCGACAGGGGGGACCGGGGAGCTGTTTTTT. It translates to CASATGGTGELFF.

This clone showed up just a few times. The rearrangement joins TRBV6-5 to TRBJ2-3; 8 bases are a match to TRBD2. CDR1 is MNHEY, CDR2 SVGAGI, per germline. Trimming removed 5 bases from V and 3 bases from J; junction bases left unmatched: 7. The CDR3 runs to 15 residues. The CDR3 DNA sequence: TGTGCCAGCAGTCCTCCGGGGGGGCGGACAGATACGCAGTATTTT. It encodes CASSPPGGRTDTQYF.

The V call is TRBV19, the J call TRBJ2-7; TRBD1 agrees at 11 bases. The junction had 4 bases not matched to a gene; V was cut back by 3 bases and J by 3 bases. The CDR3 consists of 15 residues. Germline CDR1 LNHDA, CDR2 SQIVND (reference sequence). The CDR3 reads CASSIGTGGLYEQYF. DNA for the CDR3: TGTGCCAGTAGTATCGGGACAGGGGGGCTCTACGAGCAGTACTTC.

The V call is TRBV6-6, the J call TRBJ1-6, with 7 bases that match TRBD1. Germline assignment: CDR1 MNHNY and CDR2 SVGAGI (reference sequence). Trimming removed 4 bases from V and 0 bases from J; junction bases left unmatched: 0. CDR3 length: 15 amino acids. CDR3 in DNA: TGTGCCAGCAGTTGGGACAGCTCCTATAATTCACCCCTCCACTTT. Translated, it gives CASSWDSSYNSPLHF.

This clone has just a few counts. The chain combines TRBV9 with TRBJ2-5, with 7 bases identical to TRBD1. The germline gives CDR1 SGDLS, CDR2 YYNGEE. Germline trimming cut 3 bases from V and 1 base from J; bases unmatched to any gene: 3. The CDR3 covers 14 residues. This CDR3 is CASSATGTQETQYF. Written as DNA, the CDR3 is TGTGCCAGCAGCGCGACAGGGACCCAAGAGACCCAGTACTTC.

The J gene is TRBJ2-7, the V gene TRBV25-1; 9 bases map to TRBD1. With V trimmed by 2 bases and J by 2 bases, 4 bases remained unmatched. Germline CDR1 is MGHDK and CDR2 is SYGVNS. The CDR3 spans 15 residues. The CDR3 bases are TGTGCCAGCAGTGAAGGACAGGGGTTTCCCTACGAGCAGTACTTC. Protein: CASSEGQGFPYEQYF.

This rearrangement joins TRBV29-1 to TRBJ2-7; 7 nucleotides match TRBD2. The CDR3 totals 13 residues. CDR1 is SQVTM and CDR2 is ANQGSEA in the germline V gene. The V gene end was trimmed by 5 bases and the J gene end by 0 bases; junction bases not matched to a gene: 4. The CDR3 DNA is TGCAGCGTTAGGTCGGGGGGCTCCTACGAGCAGTACTTC. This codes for CSVRSGGSYEQYF.

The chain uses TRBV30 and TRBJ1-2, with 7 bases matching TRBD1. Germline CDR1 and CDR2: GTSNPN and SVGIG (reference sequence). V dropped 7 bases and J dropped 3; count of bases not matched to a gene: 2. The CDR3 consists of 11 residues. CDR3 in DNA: TGTGCCTTGACAGGGCACTATGGCTACACCTTC. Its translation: CALTGHYGYTF.

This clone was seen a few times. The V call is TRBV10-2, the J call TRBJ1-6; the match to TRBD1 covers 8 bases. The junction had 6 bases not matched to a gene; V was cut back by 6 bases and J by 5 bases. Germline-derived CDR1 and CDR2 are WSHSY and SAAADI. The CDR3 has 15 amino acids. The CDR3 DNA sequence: TGCGCCAGCAGATGGGAGACAGGGGATAATTCACCCCTCCACTTT. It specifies CASRWETGDNSPLHF.

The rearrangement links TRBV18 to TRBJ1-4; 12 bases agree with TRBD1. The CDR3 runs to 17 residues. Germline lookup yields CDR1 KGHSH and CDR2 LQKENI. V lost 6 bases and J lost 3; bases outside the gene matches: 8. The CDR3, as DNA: TGTGCCAGCTCCCCCCGGGACAGGGGGCTATCTAATGAAAAACTGTTTTTT. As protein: CASSPRDRGLSNEKLFF.

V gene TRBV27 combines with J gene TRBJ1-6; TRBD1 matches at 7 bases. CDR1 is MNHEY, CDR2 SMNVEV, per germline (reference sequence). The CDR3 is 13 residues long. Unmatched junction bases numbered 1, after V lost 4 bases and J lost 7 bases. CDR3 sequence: CASSSQGNSPLHF. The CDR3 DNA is TGTGCCAGCAGTTCACAGGGGAATTCACCCCTCCACTTT.

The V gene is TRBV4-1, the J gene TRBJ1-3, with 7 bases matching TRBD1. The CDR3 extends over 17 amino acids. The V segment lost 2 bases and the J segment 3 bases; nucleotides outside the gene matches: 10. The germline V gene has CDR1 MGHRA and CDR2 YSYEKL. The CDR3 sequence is CASSQPRHRGIGNTIYF. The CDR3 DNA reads TGCGCCAGCAGCCAACCACGACACAGGGGTATTGGAAACACCATATATTTT.

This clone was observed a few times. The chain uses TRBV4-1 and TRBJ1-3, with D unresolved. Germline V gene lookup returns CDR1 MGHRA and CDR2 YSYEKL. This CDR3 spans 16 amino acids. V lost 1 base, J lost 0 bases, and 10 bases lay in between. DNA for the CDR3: TGCGCCAGCAGCCAAGTTGGCCGGGGCTCTGGAAACACCATATATTTT. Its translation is CASSQVGRGSGNTIYF.

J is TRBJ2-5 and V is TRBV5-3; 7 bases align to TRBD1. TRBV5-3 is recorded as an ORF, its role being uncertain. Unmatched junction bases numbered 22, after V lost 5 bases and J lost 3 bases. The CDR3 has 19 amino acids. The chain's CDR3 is CARSYDEPRDSRLKETQYF. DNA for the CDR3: TGTGCCAGAAGTTATGATGAACCCAGGGACAGCAGACTTAAAGAGACCCAGTACTTC.

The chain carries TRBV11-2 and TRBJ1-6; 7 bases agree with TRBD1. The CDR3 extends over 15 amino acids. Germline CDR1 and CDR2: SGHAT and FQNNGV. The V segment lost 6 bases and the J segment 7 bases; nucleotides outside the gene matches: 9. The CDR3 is CASRPITGANSPLHF. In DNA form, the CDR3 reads TGTGCCAGCAGACCAATAACAGGGGCAAATTCACCCCTCCACTTT.

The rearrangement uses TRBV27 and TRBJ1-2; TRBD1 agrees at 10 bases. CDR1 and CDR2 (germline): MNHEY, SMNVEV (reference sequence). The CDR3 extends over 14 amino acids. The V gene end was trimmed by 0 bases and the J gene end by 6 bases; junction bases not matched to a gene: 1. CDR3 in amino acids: CASSLSGTGDGYTF. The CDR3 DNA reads TGTGCCAGCAGTTTATCAGGGACAGGGGATGGCTACACCTTC.

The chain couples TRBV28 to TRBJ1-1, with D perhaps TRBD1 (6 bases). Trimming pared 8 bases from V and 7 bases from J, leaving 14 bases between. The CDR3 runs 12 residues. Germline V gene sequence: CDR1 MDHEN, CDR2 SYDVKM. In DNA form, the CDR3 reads TGTGCCAGCGGGGGCCAGGTCGGTGAAGCTTTCTTT. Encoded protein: CASGGQVGEAFF.

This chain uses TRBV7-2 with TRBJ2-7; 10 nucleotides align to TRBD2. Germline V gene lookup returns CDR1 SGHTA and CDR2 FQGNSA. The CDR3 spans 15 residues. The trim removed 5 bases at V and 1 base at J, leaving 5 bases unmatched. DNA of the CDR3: TGTGCCAGCAGCCCCACTAGCGGGGCGTCCTACGAGCAGTACTTC. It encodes CASSPTSGASYEQYF. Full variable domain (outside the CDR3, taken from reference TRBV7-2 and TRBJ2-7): GAGVSQSPSNKVTEKGKDVELRCDPISGHTALYWYRQSLGQGLEFLIYFQGNSAPDKSGLPSDRFSAERTGGSVSTLTIQRTQQEDSAVYLCASSPTSGASYEQYFGPGTRLTVT.

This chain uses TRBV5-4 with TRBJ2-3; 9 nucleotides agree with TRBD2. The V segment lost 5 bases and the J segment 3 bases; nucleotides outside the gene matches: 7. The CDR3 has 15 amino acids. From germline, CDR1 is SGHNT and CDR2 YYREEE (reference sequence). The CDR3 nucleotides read TGTGCCAGCAGTGCGGGGGGGCCCGAGACAGATACGCAGTATTTT. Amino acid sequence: CASSAGGPETDTQYF.